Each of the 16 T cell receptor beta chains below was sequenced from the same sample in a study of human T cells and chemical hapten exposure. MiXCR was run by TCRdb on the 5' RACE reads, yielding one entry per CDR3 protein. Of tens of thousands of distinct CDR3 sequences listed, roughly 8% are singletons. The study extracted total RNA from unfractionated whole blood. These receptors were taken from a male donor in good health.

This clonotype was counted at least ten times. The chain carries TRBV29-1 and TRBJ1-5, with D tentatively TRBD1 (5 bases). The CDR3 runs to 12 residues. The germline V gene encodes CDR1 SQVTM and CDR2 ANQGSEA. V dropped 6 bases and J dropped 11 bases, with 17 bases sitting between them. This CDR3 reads CSVGTGDGSQHF. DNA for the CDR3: TGCAGCGTAGGGACCGGGGACGGGTCCCAGCATTTT.

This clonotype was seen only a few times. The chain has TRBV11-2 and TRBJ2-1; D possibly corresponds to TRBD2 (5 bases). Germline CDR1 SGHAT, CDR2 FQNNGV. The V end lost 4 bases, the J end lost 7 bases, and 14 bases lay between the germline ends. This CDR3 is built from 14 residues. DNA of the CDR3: TGTGCCAGCAGCTACGAAGCGGAGAAGAATGAGCAGTTCTTC. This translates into CASSYEAEKNEQFF.

The CDR3 sequence: CASSPRDRDYNEQFF. The CDR3 DNA is TGCGCCAGCAGCCCCCGGGACAGGGACTACAATGAGCAGTTCTTC. The V gene is TRBV5-1, the J gene TRBJ2-1; TRBD1 agrees at 9 bases. Germline V CDR1 and CDR2: SGHRS, YFSETQ. J gave up 3 bases and V 4 bases, and 5 bases lay outside the gene matches. This CDR3 has 15 residues.

The CDR3 DNA sequence: TGTGCCAGCAGCCCGACAGTCACAGATACGCAGTATTTT. Its translation is CASSPTVTDTQYF. The rearrangement uses TRBV27 and TRBJ2-3, with D possibly TRBD1 on 5 matching bases. The length of the CDR3 is 13 residues. The V gene lost 6 bases and the J gene lost 2 bases, with 9 bases spanning the gap. Germline values: CDR1 MNHEY, CDR2 SMNVEV (reference sequence).

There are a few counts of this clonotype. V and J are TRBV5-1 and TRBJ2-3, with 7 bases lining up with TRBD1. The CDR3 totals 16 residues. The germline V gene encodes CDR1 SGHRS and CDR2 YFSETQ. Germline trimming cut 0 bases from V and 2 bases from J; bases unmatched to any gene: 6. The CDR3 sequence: CASSLDSGGATDTQYF. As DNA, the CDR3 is TGCGCCAGCAGCTTGGACTCAGGGGGAGCCACAGATACGCAGTATTTT.

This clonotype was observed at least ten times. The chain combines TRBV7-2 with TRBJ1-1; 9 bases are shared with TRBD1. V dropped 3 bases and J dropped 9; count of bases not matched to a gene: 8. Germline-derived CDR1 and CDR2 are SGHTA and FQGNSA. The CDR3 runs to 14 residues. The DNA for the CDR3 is TGTGCCAGCAGCTTTAACGGGGGACAGGGCCAAGCTTTCTTT. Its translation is CASSFNGGQGQAFF.

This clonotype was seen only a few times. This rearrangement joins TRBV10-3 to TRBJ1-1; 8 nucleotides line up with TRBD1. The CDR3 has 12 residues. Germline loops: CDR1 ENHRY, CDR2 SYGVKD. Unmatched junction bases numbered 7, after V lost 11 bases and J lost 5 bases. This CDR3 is CAHGQGKTEAFF. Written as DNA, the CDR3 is TGTGCCCACGGACAGGGAAAGACTGAAGCTTTCTTT.

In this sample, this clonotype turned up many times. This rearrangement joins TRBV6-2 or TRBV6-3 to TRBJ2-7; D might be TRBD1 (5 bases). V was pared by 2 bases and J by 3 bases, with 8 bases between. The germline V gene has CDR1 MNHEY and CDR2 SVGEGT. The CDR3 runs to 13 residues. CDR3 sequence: CASSYGAVYEQYF. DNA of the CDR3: TGTGCCAGCAGTTACGGGGCAGTCTACGAGCAGTACTTC.

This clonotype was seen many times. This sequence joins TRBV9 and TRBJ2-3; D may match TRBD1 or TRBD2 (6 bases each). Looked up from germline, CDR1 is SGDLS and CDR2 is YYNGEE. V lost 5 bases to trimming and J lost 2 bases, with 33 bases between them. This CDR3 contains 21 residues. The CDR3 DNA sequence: TGTGCCAGCAGTCCCCATCGGGGGCAGGGAAGGAGGCACGAGGACACAGATACGCAGTATTTT. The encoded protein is CASSPHRGQGRRHEDTDTQYF.

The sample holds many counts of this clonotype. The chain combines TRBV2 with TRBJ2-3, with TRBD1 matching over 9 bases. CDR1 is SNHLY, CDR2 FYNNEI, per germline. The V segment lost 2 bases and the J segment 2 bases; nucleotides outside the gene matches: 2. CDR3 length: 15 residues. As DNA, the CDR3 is TGTGCCAGCAGTGAAAGGGACAGGGTCACAGATACGCAGTATTTT. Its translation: CASSERDRVTDTQYF.

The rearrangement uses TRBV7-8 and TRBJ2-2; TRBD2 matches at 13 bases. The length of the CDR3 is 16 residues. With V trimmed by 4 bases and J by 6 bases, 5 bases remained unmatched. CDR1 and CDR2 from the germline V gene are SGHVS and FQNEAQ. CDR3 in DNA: TGTGCCAGCAGCTCGGGACTAGCGGGATCGTCCGGGGAGCTGTTTTTT. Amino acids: CASSSGLAGSSGELFF.

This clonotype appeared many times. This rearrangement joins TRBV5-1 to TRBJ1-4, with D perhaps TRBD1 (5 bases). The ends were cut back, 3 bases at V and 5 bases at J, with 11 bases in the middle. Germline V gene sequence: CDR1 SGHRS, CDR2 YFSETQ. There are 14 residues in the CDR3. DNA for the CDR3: TGCGCCAGCAGCTACGGACAAAGAAATGAAAAACTGTTTTTT. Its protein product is CASSYGQRNEKLFF.

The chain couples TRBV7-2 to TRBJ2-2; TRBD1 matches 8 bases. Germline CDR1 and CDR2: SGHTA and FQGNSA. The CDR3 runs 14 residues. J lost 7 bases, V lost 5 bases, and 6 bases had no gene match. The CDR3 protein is CASSPQGQDGELFF. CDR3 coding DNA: TGTGCCAGCAGCCCTCAGGGACAGGACGGGGAGCTGTTTTTT.

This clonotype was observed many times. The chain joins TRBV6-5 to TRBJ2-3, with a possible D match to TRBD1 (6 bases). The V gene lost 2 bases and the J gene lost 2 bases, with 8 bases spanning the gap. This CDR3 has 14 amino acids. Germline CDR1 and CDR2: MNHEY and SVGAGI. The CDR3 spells CASSYGQSTDTQYF. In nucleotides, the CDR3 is TGTGCCAGCAGTTACGGACAGTCCACAGATACGCAGTATTTT.

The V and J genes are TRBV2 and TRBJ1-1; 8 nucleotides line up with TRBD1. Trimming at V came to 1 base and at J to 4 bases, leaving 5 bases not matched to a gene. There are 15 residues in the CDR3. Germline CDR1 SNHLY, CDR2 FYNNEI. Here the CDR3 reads CASSEEDRAGTEAFF. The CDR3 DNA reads TGTGCCAGCAGTGAAGAGGACAGGGCGGGCACTGAAGCTTTCTTT.

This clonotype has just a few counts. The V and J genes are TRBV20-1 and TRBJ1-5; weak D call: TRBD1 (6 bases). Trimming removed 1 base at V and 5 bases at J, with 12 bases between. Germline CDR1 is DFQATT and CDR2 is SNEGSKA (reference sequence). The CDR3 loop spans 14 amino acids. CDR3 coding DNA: TGCAGTGCTAGAGGGGGGCTAGGGGATCAGCCCCAGCATTTT. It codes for CSARGGLGDQPQHF.